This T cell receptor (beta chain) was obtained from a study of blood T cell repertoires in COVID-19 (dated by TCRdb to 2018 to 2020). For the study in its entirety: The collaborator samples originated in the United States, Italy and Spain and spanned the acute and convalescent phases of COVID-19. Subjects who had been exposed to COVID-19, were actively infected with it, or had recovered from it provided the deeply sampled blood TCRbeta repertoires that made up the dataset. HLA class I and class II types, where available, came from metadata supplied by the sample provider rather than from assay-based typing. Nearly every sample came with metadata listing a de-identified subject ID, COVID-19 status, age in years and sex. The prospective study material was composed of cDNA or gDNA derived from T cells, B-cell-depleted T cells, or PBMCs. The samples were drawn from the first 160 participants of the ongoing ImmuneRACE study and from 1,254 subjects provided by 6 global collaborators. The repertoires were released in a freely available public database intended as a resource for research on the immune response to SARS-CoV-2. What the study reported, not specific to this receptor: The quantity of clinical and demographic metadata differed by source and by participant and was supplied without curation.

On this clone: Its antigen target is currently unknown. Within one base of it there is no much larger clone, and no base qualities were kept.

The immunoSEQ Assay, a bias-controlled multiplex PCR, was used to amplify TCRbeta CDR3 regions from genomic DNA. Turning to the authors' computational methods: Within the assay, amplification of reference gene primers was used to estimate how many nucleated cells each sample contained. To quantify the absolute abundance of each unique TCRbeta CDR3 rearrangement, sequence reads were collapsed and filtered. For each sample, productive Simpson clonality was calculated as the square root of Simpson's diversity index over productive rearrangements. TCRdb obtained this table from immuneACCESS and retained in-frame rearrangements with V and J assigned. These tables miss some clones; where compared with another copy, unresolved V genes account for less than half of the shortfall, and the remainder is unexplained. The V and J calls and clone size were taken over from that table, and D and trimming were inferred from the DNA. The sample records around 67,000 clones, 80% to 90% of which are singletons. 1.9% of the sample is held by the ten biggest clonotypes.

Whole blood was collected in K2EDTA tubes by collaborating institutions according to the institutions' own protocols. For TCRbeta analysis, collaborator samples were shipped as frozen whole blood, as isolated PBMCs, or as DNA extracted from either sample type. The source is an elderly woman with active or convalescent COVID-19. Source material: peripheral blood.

The DNA sequence follows: TGTGCCATCAGTGAGTCGCGCAGGGGGGACACCGGGGAGCTGTTTTTT. It translates to CAISESRRGDTGELFF. The sequence links TRBV10-3 to TRBJ2-2; D gene: possibly TRBD1, on 7 matching bases. V is reduced by 0 bases and J by 3 bases, leaving a spacing of 11 bases between them. From a lookup of the germline V gene, CDR1 and CDR2 are ENHRY and SYGVKD. From the cysteine up to the phenylalanine, the CDR3 has a length of 16 residues. The kept DNA is CDR3 alone, 48 bases in frame from the first base.